The present T cell receptor (beta chain) was sequenced within a study of T cells in Graves' hyperthyroidism and ophthalmopathy. Study information: At the time of initial diagnosis and before any treatment, peripheral blood was collected.

The CDR3 runs to 15 residues. Between the trimmed V and J ends, which lost 6 bases and 7 bases, there was a span of 20 bases. Germline V gives CDR1 SGHRS, CDR2 YFSETQ. PBMCs came from more than 9 ml fresh peripheral blood. From RNA transcripts, TCR beta CDR3 regions were amplified. The HTBI primer set was used in a first-round RT-PCR of the TCR CDR3. TCRdb processed the multiplex PCR reads anew with MiXCR; each CDR3 protein has one entry. The repertoire holds about 400,000 distinct CDR3 sequences, with 15% as singletons. The origin of this receptor is a woman in her fifties or sixties with Graves' ophthalmopathy. The chain joins TRBV5-1 to TRBJ2-1, with D possibly matching TRBD2 (6 bases). Input material: blood. The CDR3 nucleotides are TGCGCCAGCACTGAACTGGCGGGGAGTATAAATGAGCAGTTCTTC. Translated, it gives CASTELAGSINEQFF.